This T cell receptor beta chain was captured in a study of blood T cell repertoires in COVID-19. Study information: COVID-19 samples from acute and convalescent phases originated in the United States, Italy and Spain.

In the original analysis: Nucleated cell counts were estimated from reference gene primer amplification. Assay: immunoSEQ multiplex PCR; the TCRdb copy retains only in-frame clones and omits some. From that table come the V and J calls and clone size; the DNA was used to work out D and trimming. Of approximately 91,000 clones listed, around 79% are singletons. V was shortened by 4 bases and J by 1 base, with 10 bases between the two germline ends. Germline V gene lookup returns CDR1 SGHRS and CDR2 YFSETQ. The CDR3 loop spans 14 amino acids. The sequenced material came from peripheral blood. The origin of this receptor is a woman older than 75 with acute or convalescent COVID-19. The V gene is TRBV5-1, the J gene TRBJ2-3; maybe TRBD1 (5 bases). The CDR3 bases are TGCGCCAGCAGCCCGGTACAGGGCACAGATACGCAGTATTTT. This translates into CASSPVQGTDTQYF.